This T cell receptor (beta chain) was sequenced in a study of kidney transplant recipient with SARS-CoV-2 infection. Germline CDR1 KGHSH, CDR2 LQKENI. The CDR3 runs to 14 residues. Trimming pared 0 bases from V and 4 bases from J, leaving 10 bases between. This clonotype was recorded at least ten times. MiXCR, run by TCRdb on the reads, gives a single entry per CDR3 protein. This sample yields 200,000 to 300,000 distinct CDR3 sequences, of which 29% are seen a single time; less than 8.5% belongs to the top ten. This sample comprised a blood sample, obtained at baseline and around day 120 from a kidney transplant recipient. V and J are TRBV18 and TRBJ2-7; D is unresolved. This TCR was sampled from a male patient aged 30 to 40 who had COVID-19 and was a kidney transplant recipient. These T cells may partly come from the graft donor. Here the CDR3 reads CASSPPSLPYEQYF. CDR3 in DNA: TGTGCCAGCTCACCACCGTCCCTCCCGTACGAGCAGTACTTC.